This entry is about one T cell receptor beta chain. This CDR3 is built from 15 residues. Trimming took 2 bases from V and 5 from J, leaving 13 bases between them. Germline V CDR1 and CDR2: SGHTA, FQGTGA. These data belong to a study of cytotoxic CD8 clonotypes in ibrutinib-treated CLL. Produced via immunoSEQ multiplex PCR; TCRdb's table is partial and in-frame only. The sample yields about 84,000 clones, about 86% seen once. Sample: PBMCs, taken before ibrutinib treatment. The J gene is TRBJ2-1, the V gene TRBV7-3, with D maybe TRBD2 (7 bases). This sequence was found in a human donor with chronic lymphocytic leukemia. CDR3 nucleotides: TGTGCCAGCAGCTTAGCGGGGGCGCTCCACAATGAGCAGTTCTTC. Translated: CASSLAGALHNEQFF. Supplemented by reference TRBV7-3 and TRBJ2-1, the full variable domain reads GAGVSQTPSNKVTEKGKYVELRCDPISGHTALYWYRQSLGQGPEFLIYFQGTGAADDSGLPNDRFFAVRPEGSVSTLKIQRTERGDSAVYLCASSLAGALHNEQFFGPGTRLTVL.